This TCR beta chain was sequenced for a study of regulatory T cells in long-lasting Graves disease. Overall study findings and caveats: Those with persistent Graves' had less TCR diversity than newly diagnosed patients.

This clonotype was picked up many times. The antigen remains unidentified. Arm-PCR with iRepertoire HTBI primers amplified the CDR3 regions for these TCR beta libraries. In TCRdb, the multiplex PCR reads were re-called with MiXCR into one record per CDR3 protein. This table holds 360,000 or so distinct CDR3 sequences, around 15% found once. The sample's time point: newly diagnosed GD, antithyroid drugs for less than 3 months. PBMC RNA served as the TCR library source. Patients came through an endocrinology department, and that department was in Xi'an, China. V lost 2 bases and J lost 3, with 14 bases in between. The CDR3 loop spans 15 amino acids. Germline V gene lookup returns CDR1 SGHDT and CDR2 YYEEEE. These data were also reused for a study on T cells in Graves' hyperthyroidism and ophthalmopathy. In that study: Most clonotypes that expanded in the thyroid above 0.001 also showed up in blood.

The origin of this receptor is a woman under 30 with Graves disease. The sample was peripheral blood mononuclear cells (PBMCs), taken at new diagnosis, from a patient treated with antithyroid drugs. The V call is TRBV5-6, the J call TRBJ1-2, with D maybe TRBD1 (6 bases). This CDR3 reads CASSFGTGSDYGYTF. For the CDR3, the DNA is TGTGCCAGCAGCTTCGGAACAGGGTCGGACTATGGCTACACCTTC. The full variable domain, completed using reference TRBV5-6 and TRBJ1-2, is DAGVTQSPTHLIKTRGQQVTLRCSPKSGHDTVSWYQQALGQGPQFIFQYYEEEERQRGNFPDRFSGHQFPNYSSELNVNALLLGDSALYLCASSFGTGSDYGYTFGSGTRLTVV.